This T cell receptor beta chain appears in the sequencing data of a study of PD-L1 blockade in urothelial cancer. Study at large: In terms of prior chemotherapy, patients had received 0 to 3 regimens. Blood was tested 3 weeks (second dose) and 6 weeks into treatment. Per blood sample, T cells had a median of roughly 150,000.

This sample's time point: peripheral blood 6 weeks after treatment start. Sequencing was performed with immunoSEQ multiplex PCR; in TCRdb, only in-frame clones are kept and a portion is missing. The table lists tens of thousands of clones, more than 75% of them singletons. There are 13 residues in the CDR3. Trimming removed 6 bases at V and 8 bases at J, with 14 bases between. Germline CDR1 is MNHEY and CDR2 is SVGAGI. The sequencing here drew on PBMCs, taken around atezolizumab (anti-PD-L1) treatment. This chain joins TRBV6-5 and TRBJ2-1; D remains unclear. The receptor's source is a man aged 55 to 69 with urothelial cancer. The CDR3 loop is CASSKAGFDEQFF. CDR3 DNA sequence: TGTGCCAGCAGCAAGGCAGGTTTCGATGAGCAGTTCTTC.